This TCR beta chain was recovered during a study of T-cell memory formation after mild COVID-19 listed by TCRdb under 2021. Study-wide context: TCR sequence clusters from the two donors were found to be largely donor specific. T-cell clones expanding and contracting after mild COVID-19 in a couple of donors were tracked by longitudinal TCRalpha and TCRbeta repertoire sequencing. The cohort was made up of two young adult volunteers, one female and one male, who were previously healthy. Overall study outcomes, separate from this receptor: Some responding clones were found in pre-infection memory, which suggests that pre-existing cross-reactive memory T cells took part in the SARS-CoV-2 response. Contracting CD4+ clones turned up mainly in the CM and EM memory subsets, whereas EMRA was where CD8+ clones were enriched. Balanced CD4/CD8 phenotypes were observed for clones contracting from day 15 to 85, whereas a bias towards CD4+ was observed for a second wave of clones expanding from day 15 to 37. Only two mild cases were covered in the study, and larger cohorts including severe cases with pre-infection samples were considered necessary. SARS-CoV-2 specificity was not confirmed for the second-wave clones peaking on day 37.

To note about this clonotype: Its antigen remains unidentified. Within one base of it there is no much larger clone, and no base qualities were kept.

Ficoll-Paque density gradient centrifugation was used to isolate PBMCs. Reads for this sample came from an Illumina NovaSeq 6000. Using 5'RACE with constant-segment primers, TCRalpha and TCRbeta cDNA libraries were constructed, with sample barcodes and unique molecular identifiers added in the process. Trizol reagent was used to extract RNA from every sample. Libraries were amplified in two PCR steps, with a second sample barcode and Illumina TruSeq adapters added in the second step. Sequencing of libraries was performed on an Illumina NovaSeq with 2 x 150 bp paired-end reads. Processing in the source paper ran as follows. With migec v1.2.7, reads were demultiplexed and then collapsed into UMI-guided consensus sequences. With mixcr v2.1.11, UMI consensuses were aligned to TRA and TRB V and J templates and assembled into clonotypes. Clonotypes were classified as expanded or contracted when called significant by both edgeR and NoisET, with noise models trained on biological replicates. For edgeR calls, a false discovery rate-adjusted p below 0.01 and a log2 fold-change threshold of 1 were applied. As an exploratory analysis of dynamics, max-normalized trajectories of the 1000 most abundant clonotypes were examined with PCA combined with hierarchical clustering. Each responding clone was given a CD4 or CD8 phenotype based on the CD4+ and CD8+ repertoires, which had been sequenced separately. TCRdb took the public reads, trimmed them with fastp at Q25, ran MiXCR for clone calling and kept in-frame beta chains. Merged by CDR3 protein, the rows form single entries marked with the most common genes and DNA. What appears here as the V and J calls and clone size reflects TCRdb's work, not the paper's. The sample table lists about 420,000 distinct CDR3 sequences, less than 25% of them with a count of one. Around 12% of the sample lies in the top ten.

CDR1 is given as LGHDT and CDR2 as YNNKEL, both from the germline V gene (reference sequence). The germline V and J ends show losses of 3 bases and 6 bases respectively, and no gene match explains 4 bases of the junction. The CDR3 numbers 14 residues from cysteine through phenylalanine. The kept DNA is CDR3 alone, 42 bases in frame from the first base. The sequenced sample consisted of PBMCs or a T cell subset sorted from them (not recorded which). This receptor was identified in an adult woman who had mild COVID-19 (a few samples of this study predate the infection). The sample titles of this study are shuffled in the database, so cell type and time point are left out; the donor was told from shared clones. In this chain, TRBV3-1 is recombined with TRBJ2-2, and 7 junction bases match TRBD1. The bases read TGTGCCAGCAGCCAGGCGCAGGGGGCCGGGGAGCTGTTTTTT. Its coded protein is CASSQAQGAGELFF.